The clone carrying this TCR beta chain appeared a few times. What it binds is unknown. This sample is part of a study of response to subunit inactivated influenza vaccine. Findings of the study overall: Each seasonal influenza vaccination, the authors suggested, recruits few new T cells.

TCRdb reanalysed the RT-PCR reads using MiXCR and keeps one entry per CDR3 protein. The table records about 500,000 distinct CDR3 sequences, under 8.5% of them present only once. The CDR3 sequence is 15 residues long. Trimming cost V 0 bases and J 10 bases, with 20 bases left between them. Germline V gene lookup returns CDR1 GTSNPN and CDR2 SVGIG (reference sequence). The clonotype was recovered from a man aged 50 to 69 who received an inactivated influenza vaccine. Here the sequenced sample was PBMCs from blood, taken roughly 24 months after vaccination. The chain combines TRBV30 with TRBJ2-3; D possibly matches TRBD1 or TRBD2 (7 bases each). CDR3 residues: CAWSVRAGGVLSQYF. The CDR3 nucleotides read TGTGCCTGGAGTGTACGCGCAGGGGGGGTTCTCTCGCAGTATTTT.